This TCR beta chain was found in a study of PD-L1 blockade in urothelial cancer. Produced via immunoSEQ multiplex PCR; TCRdb's table is partial and in-frame only. The table shows 80,000 to 130,000 clones, with roughly nine tenths occurring only once. This CDR3 region has 13 residues. Germline values: CDR1 MNHEY, CDR2 SVGAGI. The ends lost 6 bases at V and 6 bases at J; junction bases unmatched: 7. This TCR was recovered from a woman of 80 years or more with urothelial cancer. The material was PBMCs, obtained around atezolizumab (anti-PD-L1) treatment. This chain uses TRBV6-5 with TRBJ2-7, with 8 bases fitting TRBD2. The CDR3, as DNA: TGTGCCAGCAGGACGGGAGGGCCCTTCGAGCAGTACTTC. Translating gives CASRTGGPFEQYF.